The sequence of this T cell receptor beta chain was determined in a study of identical twins. Healthy Caucasian individuals made up all the donors. The CDR3 is 13 amino acids. Trimming removed 2 bases from V and 6 bases from J, with 14 bases in between. Germline V gene data show CDR1 as GTSNPN and CDR2 as SVGIG (reference sequence). Study-wide results and limits: Within monozygotic twins, out-of-frame TCR alpha sharing was underestimated by the models.

TCRdb used MiXCR to reprocess the 5' RACE reads, holding one entry per CDR3 protein. The repertoire includes 640,000 or so distinct CDR3 sequences, around 6% of them detected once, and around 1.7% sits in the top ten. This clonotype has at least ten counts. Its antigen is still unknown. The TCR was taken from a man aged 18 to 29 in good health. The genes are TRBV30 and TRBJ2-7; TRBD1 might be the D (5 bases). Sequencing was done on a sample of naive T cells sorted from blood. For the CDR3, the DNA is TGTGCCTGGAGTCCCTCAGGGTTTGGCGAGCAGTACTTC. This encodes CAWSPSGFGEQYF.